This is a list of T cell receptor beta chains from one sample in a study of blood T cell repertoires in COVID-19. This table comes from immunoSEQ multiplex PCR, and its TCRdb copy is limited to in-frame clones, with some not included. The sample records approximately 44,000 clones, about nine tenths being singletons. Material for sequencing was peripheral blood. These TCRs come from a woman aged 80 or older with acute or convalescent COVID-19. The CDR3 runs from the conserved cysteine through the conserved F or W. A D gene is named only where the DNA matches it firmly. Not all rows give a size; the values are once, few, many and, for expanded clones, a class.

size	V	length	D	J	CDR3	DNA
NA	TRBV20-1	15	TRBD1	TRBJ2-1	CSASQPGQVGNEQFF	TGCAGTGCTAGTCAACCGGGACAGGTAGGGAATGAGCAGTTCTTC
NA	TRBV19	15	TRBD2	TRBJ2-1	CASSIMSSGADEQFF	TGTGCCAGTAGTATAATGTCTAGCGGTGCGGATGAGCAGTTCTTC
NA	TRBV2	13	NA	TRBJ1-4	CASTSGPNEKLFF	TGTGCCAGCACCTCGGGTCCTAATGAAAAACTGTTTTTT
NA	TRBV7-8	16	NA	TRBJ2-3	CASSLASGSPTDTQYF	TGTGCCAGCAGCTTAGCATCGGGGAGCCCCACAGATACGCAGTATTTT
once	TRBV19	13	NA	TRBJ1-2	CASDNLGGYGYTF	TGTGCCAGTGATAACCTCGGAGGCTATGGCTACACCTTC
NA	TRBV5-6	14	NA	TRBJ2-5	CASSLAPGQETQYF	TGTGCCAGCAGCTTGGCTCCAGGCCAAGAGACCCAGTACTTC
NA	TRBV29-1	13	TRBD1	TRBJ1-1	CSAGQGASTEAFF	TGCAGCGCCGGACAGGGGGCGAGCACTGAAGCTTTCTTT
NA	TRBV11-3	13	NA	TRBJ2-1	CASSQDIYNEQFF	TGTGCCAGCAGCCAGGACATTTACAATGAGCAGTTCTTC
once	TRBV2	15	TRBD2	TRBJ2-2	CASRKLAGRTGELFF	TGTGCCAGCAGGAAGCTAGCGGGGAGGACCGGGGAGCTGTTTTTT
NA	TRBV6-5	15	NA	TRBJ2-3	CASSYSQRNTDTQYF	TGTGCCAGCAGTTACTCGCAGCGGAACACAGATACGCAGTATTTT
once	TRBV7-9	15	TRBD2	TRBJ2-3	CASSFSGEGADTQYF	TGTGCCAGCAGCTTTAGCGGGGAGGGGGCAGATACGCAGTATTTT
NA	TRBV4-1	13	TRBD1	TRBJ1-1	CASSQRGGVGAFF	TGCGCCAGCAGCCAACGAGGGGGCGTGGGTGCTTTCTTT
NA	TRBV6-1	14	NA	TRBJ1-2	CASSEAPGSYGYTF	TGTGCCAGCAGTGAAGCCCCAGGGTCATATGGCTACACCTTC
NA	TRBV13	14	NA	TRBJ1-1	CASSFMGVNTEAFF	TGTGCCAGCAGCTTTATGGGAGTGAACACTGAAGCTTTCTTT
NA	TRBV7-9	16	TRBD2	TRBJ2-1	CASSLERGGSDNEQFF	TGTGCCAGCAGCTTAGAGCGGGGGGGAAGCGACAATGAGCAGTTCTTC
NA	TRBV7-9	14	NA	TRBJ1-2	CASSPTDSPIGYTF	TGTGCCAGCAGCCCAACGGACAGTCCGATTGGCTACACCTTC
NA	TRBV5-1	16	NA	TRBJ1-3	CASSLAGTTSGNTIYF	TGCGCCAGCAGCTTGGCCGGGACAACCTCTGGAAACACCATATATTTT
NA	TRBV29-1	13	NA	TRBJ1-5	CSIRTASNQPQHF	TGCAGCATAAGGACAGCTAGCAATCAGCCCCAGCATTTT
NA	TRBV4-1	19	TRBD2	TRBJ2-5	CASSTPRVGAGGLQETQYF	TGCGCCAGCAGCACCCCTCGGGTAGGGGCGGGGGGTCTGCAAGAGACCCAGTACTTC
NA	TRBV19	13	NA	TRBJ1-1	CASSTREPGWAFF	TGTGCCAGTAGTACCCGGGAGCCAGGGTGGGCTTTCTTT
NA	TRBV28	15	NA	TRBJ1-3	CASSLRRVSGNTIYF	TGTGCCAGCAGTCTCCGGAGGGTCTCTGGAAACACCATATATTTT
NA	TRBV3-1/TRBV3-2	14	NA	TRBJ2-7	CASSPTLTSYEQYF	TGTGCCAGCAGCCCTACACTAACCTCCTACGAGCAGTACTTC
NA	TRBV5-1	14	TRBD1	TRBJ1-2	CASSFYDRDYGYTF	TGCGCCAGCAGCTTTTATGACAGGGACTATGGCTACACCTTC
NA	TRBV19	15	NA	TRBJ2-2	CASRSGAANTGELFF	TGTGCCAGTAGATCAGGGGCCGCGAACACCGGGGAGCTGTTTTTT
NA	TRBV6-1	16	TRBD1	TRBJ1-2	CASSGLAGQGYDGYTF	TGTGCCAGCAGTGGGCTCGCGGGACAGGGTTATGATGGCTACACCTTC
NA	TRBV10-3	13	TRBD1	TRBJ1-2	CAISDDRDRDYTF	TGTGCCATCAGTGACGACCGGGACAGGGATTACACCTTC
NA	TRBV3-1/TRBV3-2	13	NA	TRBJ1-1	CASKTGGTAEAFF	TGTGCCAGCAAGACGGGAGGGACCGCTGAAGCTTTCTTT
NA	TRBV5-1	12	NA	TRBJ2-7	CASRPDSYEQYF	TGCGCCAGCAGACCAGATTCCTACGAGCAGTACTTC
NA	TRBV2	14	TRBD1	TRBJ1-1	CASRRRAGGTEAFF	TGTGCCTCCCGACGGAGGGCAGGGGGCACTGAAGCTTTCTTT
NA	TRBV7-9	15	NA	TRBJ1-6	CASSRDGQINSPLHF	TGTGCCAGCAGCCGGGACGGACAGATTAATTCACCCCTCCACTTT
few	TRBV19	14	NA	TRBJ1-1	CASSVDSMNTEAFF	TGTGCCAGTAGTGTCGACAGCATGAACACTGAAGCTTTCTTT
once	TRBV18	14	TRBD1	TRBJ1-2	CASSPRQGEIGYTF	TGTGCCAGCTCACCAAGGCAGGGGGAGATCGGCTACACCTTC